The 18 T cell receptor beta chains in this list originate from one sample, sequenced in a study of low-dose radiotherapy and immunotherapy resistance in tumors. Time point defined: after trial treatment. The treatment denotes: LDRT plus nivolumab, ipilimumab, low-dose cyclophosphamide and aspirin (RACIN trial). Gene-specific TRAV and TRBV primers were used for first-strand cDNA, covering alpha and beta chains. TCR amplification used about 20 PCR cycles, a constant-region primer and a V-primer adapter. TCRdb fed the reads into MiXCR, producing one record per CDR3 protein. The repertoire holds 95,000 to 100,000 distinct CDR3 sequences, less than 25% seen once, with over 3.5% in the top ten. Sequencing used PBMCs, obtained after low-dose radiotherapy plus immunotherapy. The receptors were sampled from a male donor with prostate cancer.

This clonotype showed up many times. The chain employs TRBV5-4 and TRBJ2-1; D gene uncertain. CDR1 and CDR2 (germline): SGHNT, YYREEE (reference sequence). V gave up 3 bases and J gave up 2 bases, with 12 bases separating them. The CDR3 loop spans 15 amino acids. The CDR3 region is CASSSLTRAYNEQFF. In nucleotides, the CDR3 is TGTGCCAGCAGCTCTCTCACAAGGGCCTACAATGAGCAGTTCTTC.

This clonotype was found many times. The gene calls are TRBV20-1 and TRBJ2-3; 13 bases map to TRBD2. Germline lookup yields CDR1 DFQATT and CDR2 SNEGSKA (reference sequence). The V gene end was trimmed by 5 bases and the J gene end by 3 bases; junction bases not matched to a gene: 5. This CDR3 is 15 amino acids long. The CDR3 nucleotides read TGCAGTGCTGCCACTAGCGGGGGGGGAACAGATACGCAGTATTTT. Protein sequence: CSAATSGGGTDTQYF.

At least ten counts were recorded for this clonotype. This chain connects TRBV30 to TRBJ2-7; 7 nucleotides match TRBD1. V shed 4 bases and J 5 bases; nucleotides not matched to a gene: 5. Germline lookup yields CDR1 GTSNPN and CDR2 SVGIG (reference sequence). The CDR3 loop spans 12 amino acids. CDR3 protein: CAWTTGVHEQYF. DNA for the CDR3: TGTGCCTGGACCACAGGGGTCCACGAGCAGTACTTC. Based on the CDR3 plus reference TRBV30 and TRBJ2-7, the full variable domain is SQTIHQWPATLVQPVGSPLSLECTVEGTSNPNLYWYRQAAGRGLQLLFYSVGIGQISSEVPQNLSASRPQDRQFILSSKKLLLSDSGFYLCAWTTGVHEQYFGPGTRLTVT.

Ten or more counts support this clonotype. The V call is TRBV12-3 or TRBV12-4, the J call TRBJ2-2; D remains unclear. The CDR3 consists of 13 residues. V lost 5 bases, J lost 1 base, and 5 bases lay in between. CDR3 loop: CASSPQNTGELFF. The CDR3 DNA follows: TGTGCCAGCAGTCCACAGAACACCGGGGAGCTGTTTTTT.

This clonotype was found many times. The chain links TRBV5-3 to TRBJ2-3; 10 bases line up with TRBD2. TRBV5-3 is noted as an ORF with a role that remains uncertain. The V segment lost 8 bases and the J segment 10 bases; nucleotides outside the gene matches: 16. This CDR3 is built from 15 residues. Here the CDR3 DNA reads TGTGCCAGCAGCCCCGTCAGCGGGGGGGCCATGGCGCAGTATTTT. Translation: CASSPVSGGAMAQYF.

This clonotype was detected many times. The chain employs TRBV20-1 and TRBJ1-6; 7 bases agree with TRBD1. The CDR3 sequence is 18 residues long. Germline values: CDR1 DFQATT, CDR2 SNEGSKA (reference sequence). The trim removed 1 base at V and 1 base at J, leaving 10 bases unmatched. The DNA of the CDR3 is TGCAGTGCTAGAGGCCGCCGCAGGGGGGAATCCTATAATTCACCCCTCCACTTT. Amino acid sequence: CSARGRRRGESYNSPLHF.

This clonotype occurred many times. V is TRBV3-1 and J is TRBJ2-7; D is undetermined. CDR1 is LGHDT and CDR2 is YNNKEL in the germline V gene (reference sequence). V lost 0 bases and J 10 bases, leaving 10 bases between the germline ends. There are 12 residues in the CDR3. CDR3 sequence (DNA): TGTGCCAGCAGCCAAGATAATCAGCGTCAGTACTTC. This codes for CASSQDNQRQYF.

This clonotype was observed at least ten times. V is TRBV19 and J is TRBJ2-1; 12 bases are shared with TRBD2. The V gene end was trimmed by 1 base and the J gene end by 4 bases; junction bases not matched to a gene: 2. The germline CDR1 and CDR2 sequences are LNHDA and SQIVND (reference sequence). The CDR3 sequence is 16 residues long. CDR3 protein: CASSIATSGRYNEQFF. In nucleotides, the CDR3 is TGTGCCAGTAGTATAGCAACTAGCGGGAGGTACAATGAGCAGTTCTTC.

In its sample, this clonotype was seen many times. This chain uses TRBV7-9 with TRBJ2-1; TRBD2 agrees at 7 bases. This CDR3 comprises 14 residues. CDR1 SEHNR and CDR2 FQNEAQ come from the germline V gene (reference sequence). V trimming: 3 bases; J trimming: 6 bases; junction bases outside the gene matches: 5. CDR3 protein: CASSLSGTTNEQFF. CDR3 coding DNA: TGTGCCAGCAGCTTGAGCGGGACTACCAATGAGCAGTTCTTC.

As to this clonotype: A read error likely explains this, since a far larger clone differs by one base. The chain has TRBV6-5 and TRBJ2-5; D tentatively fits TRBD1 or TRBD2 (5 bases each). This CDR3 has 15 residues. Looked up from germline, CDR1 is MNHEY and CDR2 is SVGAGI. Trimming removed 5 bases from V and 6 bases from J, with 19 bases in between. In DNA, the CDR3 is TGTGCCAGCAGTGGCCTACTAGTGGGGGAGCAGACCCAGTACTTC. This translates into CASSGLLVGEQTQYF.

This clonotype showed up many times. CDR3 in amino acids: CASSSLGLNEQFF. CDR3 nucleotide sequence: TGTGCCAGCAGCTCTCTTGGCCTTAATGAGCAGTTCTTC. The rearrangement links TRBV11-3 to TRBJ2-1; D remains unclear. V was trimmed by 4 bases and J by 7 bases, leaving 11 bases between them. Germline lookup yields CDR1 SGHNT and CDR2 YENEEA. CDR3 length: 13 amino acids.

This clonotype came up many times. The rearrangement joins TRBV6-2 or TRBV6-3 to TRBJ2-3, with TRBD2 matching over 10 bases. Trimming cost V 2 bases and J 2 bases; bases outside gene matches: 7. There are 17 residues in the CDR3. CDR1 is MNHEY and CDR2 is SVGEGT in the germline V gene. The chain's CDR3 is CASSYTLAGEYTDTQYF. The CDR3 DNA reads as TGTGCCAGCAGTTACACGCTAGCGGGGGAGTACACAGATACGCAGTATTTT.

This clonotype was detected many times. V is TRBV30 and J is TRBJ2-1; D is unresolved. CDR1 and CDR2 (germline): GTSNPN, SVGIG (reference sequence). Trimming shortened V by 4 bases and J by 2 bases, and 9 bases separated the two germline ends. The CDR3 length is 13 residues. CDR3 amino acids: CAWIRVTYNEQFF. In nucleotides, the CDR3 is TGTGCCTGGATTCGCGTAACCTACAATGAGCAGTTCTTC. Full variable domain (remainder filled in from reference TRBV30 and TRBJ2-1): SQTIHQWPATLVQPVGSPLSLECTVEGTSNPNLYWYRQAAGRGLQLLFYSVGIGQISSEVPQNLSASRPQDRQFILSSKKLLLSDSGFYLCAWIRVTYNEQFFGPGTRLTVL.

Comments on this clonotype: A far larger clone lies a single base away; this is likely a read error. The chain couples TRBV7-9 to TRBJ2-1; TRBD2 might be the D (6 bases). The CDR3 loop spans 15 amino acids. Looked up from germline, CDR1 is SEHNR and CDR2 is FQNEAQ (reference sequence). The ends were cut back, 6 bases at V and 7 bases at J, with 19 bases in the middle. The CDR3 loop is CASRTNLGSGNEQFF. CDR3 DNA sequence: TGTGCCAGCAGAACGAACCTAGGAAGCGGGAATGAGCAGTTCTTC.

This clonotype was observed many times. CDR3 nucleotide sequence: TGTGCCAGCTCACGAAGGACTTCAAACACCGGGGAGCTGTTTTTT. It codes for CASSRRTSNTGELFF. The rearrangement uses TRBV18 and TRBJ2-2; D might be TRBD2 (5 bases). Trimming removed 4 bases at V and 2 bases at J, with 11 bases between. Germline assignment: CDR1 KGHSH and CDR2 LQKENI. CDR3 length equals 15 residues. Full variable domain (remainder filled in from reference TRBV18 and TRBJ2-2): NAGVMQNPRHLVRRRGQEARLRCSPMKGHSHVYWYRQLPEEGLKFMVYLQKENIIDESGMPKERFSAEFPKEGPSILRIQQVVRGDSAAYFCASSRRTSNTGELFFGEGSRLTVL.

Comments on this clonotype: No conserved phenylalanine or tryptophan ends this CDR3, so it is likely a read error. The V gene is TRBV5-1, the J gene TRBJ2-7; the D call may be TRBD1 or TRBD2 (6 bases each). Trimming shortened V by 7 bases and J by 0 bases, and 11 bases separated the two germline ends. The germline CDR1 and CDR2 sequences are SGHRS and YFSETQ. The CDR3 totals 13 residues. CDR3 in amino acids: CASGGDISYEQYL. The CDR3 DNA is TGCGCCAGCGGAGGGGACATCTCCTACGAGCAGTACTTA.

The chain recombines TRBV3-1 with TRBJ1-5; D is ambiguous. CDR3 length: 13 amino acids. The V end was cut by 3 bases, the J end by 5 bases, with 8 bases between. In germline, CDR1 is LGHDT, CDR2 YNNKEL (reference sequence). CDR3 region: CASSQRFDQPQHF. In DNA form, the CDR3 reads TGTGCCAGCAGCCAGAGATTTGATCAGCCCCAGCATTTT.

This clonotype was seen repeatedly, ten times or more. This rearrangement joins TRBV5-4 to TRBJ1-1; D possibly corresponds to TRBD1 (6 bases). The CDR3 extends over 16 amino acids. V was clipped by 4 bases and J by 1 base, with 17 bases between them. Germline CDR1 and CDR2: SGHNT and YYREEE (reference sequence). The CDR3 here is CASSLELGQGNTEAFF. The CDR3 bases are TGTGCCAGCAGCCTAGAACTGGGACAAGGGAACACTGAAGCTTTCTTT.